This T cell receptor (beta chain) was identified during a study of cytomegalovirus exposure and HLA in healthy donors. Findings and caveats of the study: Cytomegalovirus association was assigned to under 200 TCR beta chains. A later analysis found common viral pathogens apparently linked to several of the most significant clusters. Another analysis was done later, and it associated fewer than 20,000 TCR beta sequences with HLA alleles at 0.05 false discovery rate.

A remark on this clone: Antigen unknown.

Germline V gives CDR1 MDHEN, CDR2 SYDVKM. Deletions cut 6 bases from V and 2 bases from J, with 10 bases between. This CDR3 has 13 residues. Primers included in the PCR were 60 Vbeta and 13 Jbeta primers. As processed by the authors: It was a later analysis that counted 83 million or so unique TCR beta chains, of which some 10 million were shared. Clones were read by immunoSEQ multiplex PCR, and TCRdb kept only the in-frame ones, dropping some. V, J and clone size derive from that table, while D and trimming were established from the DNA sequence. The sample consists of tens of thousands of clones, approximately 82% of them appearing once.

This chain connects TRBV28 to TRBJ1-2; D gene unclear. The TCR comes from a man aged 35-49 years in good health and CMV-seronegative. The sequencing input was PBMCs. The CDR3 DNA sequence: TGTGCCAGCAGGTCCCGGGGAAACTATGGCTACACCTTC. This encodes CASRSRGNYGYTF.